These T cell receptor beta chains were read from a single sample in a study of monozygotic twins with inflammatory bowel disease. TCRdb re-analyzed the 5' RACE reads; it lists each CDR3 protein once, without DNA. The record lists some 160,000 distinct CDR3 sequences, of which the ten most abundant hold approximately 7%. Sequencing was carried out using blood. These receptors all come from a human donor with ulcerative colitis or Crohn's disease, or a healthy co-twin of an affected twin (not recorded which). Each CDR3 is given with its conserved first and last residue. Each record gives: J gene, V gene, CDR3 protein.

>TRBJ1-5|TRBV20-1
CSARDGGRVTSNQPQHF
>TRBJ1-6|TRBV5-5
CASSLGTGRWSPLHF
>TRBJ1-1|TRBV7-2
CASSLTGGWNTEAFF
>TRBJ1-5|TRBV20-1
CSAGPAGRESNQPQHF
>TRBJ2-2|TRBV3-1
CASSQVGFTGELFF
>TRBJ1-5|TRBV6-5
CASSSLGPDQPQHF
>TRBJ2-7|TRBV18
CASSPDSHEQYF
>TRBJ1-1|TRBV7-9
CASSPKLADLTEAFF
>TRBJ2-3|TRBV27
CASSSRVASGRGTQYF
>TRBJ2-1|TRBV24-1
CATSDQDRGRYNEQFF
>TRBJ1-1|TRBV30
CAWSKGLNTEAFF
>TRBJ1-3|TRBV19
CASSTDSYSGNTIYF
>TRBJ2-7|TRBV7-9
CASSLDVGLVEQYF
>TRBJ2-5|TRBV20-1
CSASGGAETQYF
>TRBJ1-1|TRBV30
CAWNRAPEGAFF
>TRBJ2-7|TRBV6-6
CASSYGLGTYEQYF
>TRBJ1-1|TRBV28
CASTHIQEGWTEAFF
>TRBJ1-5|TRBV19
CASSIRAQPQHF
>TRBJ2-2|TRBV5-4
CASSWARTGELFF
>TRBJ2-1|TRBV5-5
CASSLDPSSYNEQFF
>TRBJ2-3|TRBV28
CASRVPAGGGRGDTQYF
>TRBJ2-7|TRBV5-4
CASRRGGIGYEQYF
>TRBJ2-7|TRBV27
CASSRKSYEQYF
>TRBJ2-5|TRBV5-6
CASSGTSGSWKTQYF
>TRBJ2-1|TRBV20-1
CSARLSGGPNEQFF
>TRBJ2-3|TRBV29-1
CSAPGGPVTQYF
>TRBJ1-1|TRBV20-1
CSAKTTGGGTEAFF
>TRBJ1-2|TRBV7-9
CASSLAGPGGYTF
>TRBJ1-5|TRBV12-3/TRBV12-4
CASSWTGGSNQPQHF
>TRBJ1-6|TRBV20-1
CSARFQGSYNSPLHF
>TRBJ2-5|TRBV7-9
CASSPGPGAEETQYF
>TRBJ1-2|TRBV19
CASSIVGRISYGYTF
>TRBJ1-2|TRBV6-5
CASSYQGAPHYGYTF
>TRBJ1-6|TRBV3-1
CTSSLGQRGSPLHF
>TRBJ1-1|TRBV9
CASSVAGGARTEAFF
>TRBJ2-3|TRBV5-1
CASSSPTGVRYF
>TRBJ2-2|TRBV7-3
CASRRPGADGELFF
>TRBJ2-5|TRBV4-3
CASSQDMGQETQYF
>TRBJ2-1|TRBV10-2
CASSESGLVDEQFF
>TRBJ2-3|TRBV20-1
CSARPRAISGITDTQYF
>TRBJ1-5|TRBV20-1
CSASLLGPYSNQPQHF
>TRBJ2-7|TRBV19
CASSPAPLAGEQYF
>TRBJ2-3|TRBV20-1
CSASILGQGTDTQYF
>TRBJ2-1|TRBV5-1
CASRDSPGGSYNEQFF
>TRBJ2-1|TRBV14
CASSLKRTGFYNEQFF
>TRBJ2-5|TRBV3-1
CASSQDSRDETQYF
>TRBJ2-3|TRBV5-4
CASSLIEANPGLAGSFPTDTQYF
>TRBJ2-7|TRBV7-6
CASSPVTGKNEQYF
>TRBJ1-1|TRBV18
CASSPGQGFGNTEAFF
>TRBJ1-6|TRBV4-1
CASSWGTEDNSPLHF
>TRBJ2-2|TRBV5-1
CASSLTGLAGGPNTGELFF
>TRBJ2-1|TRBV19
CASNPVGNNEQFF